This T cell receptor beta chain originates from a study of blood T cells in healthy people across ages (dated by TCRdb to between 2015 and 2017). Notes on the research overall: In model experiments, roughly one uniquely barcoded TCR beta cDNA molecule per two T cells was captured by template switching. The donors were split into four age groups: young (average around 15 years), middle-aged (about 40), aged (over 55) and long-lived (roughly 86). For two donors (one aged 18 to 29 and one aged 80 or older), the study analyzed two additional independent replicas of 1 million unique cDNA reads from the same blood draw. To avoid experimental bias, donors of different ages were randomly spread across the sequencing lanes. To track age-related changes in TCR beta repertoire diversity, the study relied on deep sequencing normalized with unique cDNA molecular identifiers. What the work shows at the level of the full study, not this receptor alone: Compared with the aged group, the long-lived group had more naive CD4+ T cells, fewer expanded clones and increased TCR diversity, suggesting age selection. Because donor CMV infection status was unknown, age-related changes in expanded clonotypes were potentially confounded. Total diversity estimates from one million sequenced T cells were considered lower bounds and underestimates. A strong correlation was found between observed TCR beta diversity and the percentage of naive T cells measured by flow cytometry. Because profiling used bulk unsorted PBMCs, naive and antigen-experienced compartments could not be compared conclusively. As age increased, observed TCR beta diversity per million T cells dropped in a roughly linear way, and a significant reduction was already evident by age roughly 36.

The CDR3 spans 15 residues, from the cysteine through the phenylalanine. Of the read, only the CDR3 DNA is kept; its 45 bases are in frame from base 1. According to the germline V gene, CDR1 reads LGHNA and CDR2 reads YNFKEQ. Library preparation employed 5' RACE. The sequencing machine was an Illumina HiSeq 2500. The second PCR ran for about 7 to 11 cycles and used a J-beta primer mix along with a sample-barcoded 5' primer. A unique molecular identifier was introduced onto each TCR beta cDNA molecule by a template-switch 5' adaptor carrying 12 random nucleotides. Each sample yielded at least 2.5 million CDR3-containing paired-end reads. First-strand cDNA synthesis was performed from all RNA using the Mint cDNA synthesis kit, with priming by a TRBC-specific oligonucleotide. Following uracil-DNA glycosylase treatment, all cDNA underwent a first 18-cycle PCR with the universal primers M1SS and BC2_uni_R. Per the original workflow: For normalization, 1 million high-quality reads were randomly selected from each sample, with every read carrying a distinct molecular identifier. Instead of being binned into consensus sequences, reads that shared molecular identifiers were thrown out. MiTCR, run with a Q25 quality threshold and the strictest error-elimination algorithm, handled CDR3 identification, clonotype clustering and error correction. A nonparametric unseen species model with Euler transformation was used to estimate a lower bound on total TCR beta diversity. Using fastp trimming at Q25 and MiXCR clonotype assembly, TCRdb reanalyzed the public sequencing data and kept in-frame beta chains. Rows are unified per CDR3 protein, each entry keeping the most common DNA and genes. The V and J calls reflect TCRdb's pipeline rather than the authors' work. This sample lists about 1.4 million distinct CDR3 sequences; roughly 64% were detected once. The ten largest clonotypes hold approximately 7% of the sample.

Systemically healthy Caucasian individuals from Russia, 35 to 50 in total and aged roughly 6 to 90 years, were included as donors. Each donor gave ten milliliters of peripheral blood, collected into EDTA-treated Vacutainer tubes. Ficoll-Paque density-gradient centrifugation was used to isolate PBMCs, with at least 7 million obtained per sample. Total RNA was extracted from PBMCs with Trizol reagent, with at least 6 micrograms obtained per sample. The percentages of naive CD45RAhigh/CD27high T cells were determined by flow cytometry on a PBMC aliquot from every donor. As regards this clonotype: There is no known antigen for this receptor. At one end, the junction sequence differs from germline, possibly due to a read error.

The TCR originated in a young man in good health. Sequenced: blood. Rearrangement joined TRBV4-2 to TRBJ2-7; no D gene is confidently identified. The nucleotides read TGTGCCAGCAGCCAAGGCCCGGGCCTCTCCTACGAGCGGTACTTC. Its amino acids are CASSQGPGLSYERYF.